This T cell receptor beta chain was captured by sequencing in a study of neurological immune-mediated disorders. Study-level findings and limits: No sharing of CDR3 amino acid sequences was observed among expanded clones across subjects, suggesting private repertoires in all groups.

TCRdb re-derived calls from the 5' RACE reads in MiXCR, one entry per CDR3 protein. The sample carries 120,000 or so distinct CDR3 sequences, roughly 3.2% recorded once. V dropped 5 bases and J dropped 11 bases, with 12 bases sitting between them. The CDR3 extends over 11 amino acids. Germline V gene data show CDR1 as SEHNR and CDR2 as FQNEAQ (reference sequence). PBMCs numbering 2 million and stored at -80 C yielded the unsorted libraries. There are many counts of this clonotype. Its antigen is still unknown. This clonotype originated in a woman aged 30 to 39 with multiple sclerosis. Sequencing was carried out using PBMCs. This sequence joins TRBV7-9 and TRBJ1-1; D may be TRBD1 (5 bases). Here the CDR3 reads CASSQRGGAFF. The DNA for the CDR3 is TGTGCCAGCAGCCAACGGGGGGGTGCTTTCTTT.